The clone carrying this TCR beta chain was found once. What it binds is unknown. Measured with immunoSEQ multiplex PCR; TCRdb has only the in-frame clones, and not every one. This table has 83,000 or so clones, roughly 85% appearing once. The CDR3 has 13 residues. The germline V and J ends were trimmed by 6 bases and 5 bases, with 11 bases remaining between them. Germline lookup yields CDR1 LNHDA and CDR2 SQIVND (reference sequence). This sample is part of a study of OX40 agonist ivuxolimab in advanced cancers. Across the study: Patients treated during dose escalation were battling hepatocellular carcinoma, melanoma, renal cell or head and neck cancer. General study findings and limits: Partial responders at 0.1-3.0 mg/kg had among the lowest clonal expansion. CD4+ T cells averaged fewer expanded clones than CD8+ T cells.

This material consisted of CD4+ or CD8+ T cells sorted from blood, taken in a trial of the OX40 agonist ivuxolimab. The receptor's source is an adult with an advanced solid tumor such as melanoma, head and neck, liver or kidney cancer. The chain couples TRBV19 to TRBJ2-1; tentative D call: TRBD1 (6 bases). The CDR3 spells CASRRGQNNEQFF. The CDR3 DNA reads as TGTGCCAGTAGGCGAGGACAGAACAATGAGCAGTTCTTC.